This TCR beta chain comes out of a study of blood T cell repertoires in COVID-19. The assay was immunoSEQ multiplex PCR, and TCRdb's table has in-frame clones only and misses some. Of about 250,000 clones listed, about 86% are singletons. The CDR3 is 16 amino acids. Germline CDR1 is MDHEN and CDR2 is SYDVKM. J gave up 7 bases and V 2 bases, and 9 bases lay outside the gene matches. The chain employs TRBV28 and TRBJ1-5; 9 bases map to TRBD1. Sequencing was performed on peripheral blood. This TCR was recovered from a man older than 75 with acute or convalescent COVID-19. The CDR3 nucleotides are TGTGCCAGCAGTTTAAGTGGGACAGGGTCAAGGCAGCCCCAGCATTTT. Protein sequence: CASSLSGTGSRQPQHF.